The present T cell receptor beta chain was sequenced within a study of shared clonotypes between healthy human individuals. For the study at large: Participating donors consisted of two women and a few men aged 18 to 49.

About this clone: Its antigen is not identified.

It was across several immunoSEQ plates that each subset's genomic DNA was evenly split. In the original workflow: As immunoSEQ supplied junction-only sequences (without quality scores), filtering differed. Produced via immunoSEQ multiplex PCR; TCRdb's table is partial and in-frame only. D and trimming come from the DNA, and the V and J calls and clone size come from that table. The data hold fewer than 3 million clones, with under 95% observed a single time. Findings and caveats of the study: Generally, naive subsets (rather than memory subsets) showed larger estimated richness.

Germline V gene sequence: CDR1 SGHAT, CDR2 FQNNGV. This CDR3 has 15 amino acids. The ends were cut back, 5 bases at V and 0 bases at J, with 12 bases in the middle. This chain uses TRBV11-2 with TRBJ2-3; no reliable D call. The clonotype originates from a man between 18 and 29 years old in good health. Some clones in this sample may be carry-over from other donors' samples. The sequenced material came from naive CD4+ T cells from PBMCs. Regarding subset: CD45RA+ positively selected. This CDR3 is CASSPRRLSTDTQYF. In nucleotides, the CDR3 is TGTGCCAGCAGCCCACGGCGTTTGAGCACAGATACGCAGTATTTT.